Each of the 2 T cell receptor beta chains below was sequenced from the same sample in a study of T cell responses to AZD1222 COVID-19 vaccine. This table comes from immunoSEQ multiplex PCR, and its TCRdb copy is limited to in-frame clones, with some not included. The table records 120,000 or so clones, roughly 91% of them present only once. The sequenced sample was peripheral blood, obtained on day 0 of MenACWY control vaccination. The receptor source for this set is an adult in good health.

The chain is built from TRBV20-1 and TRBJ2-7; D possibly corresponds to TRBD1 (6 bases). V was clipped by 3 bases and J by 5 bases, with 17 bases between them. The germline V gene encodes CDR1 DFQATT and CDR2 SNEGSKA (reference sequence). The CDR3 is 14 residues long. The DNA of the CDR3 is TGCAGTGCTAGTGGGGACACAGGGTTGAACGAGCAGTACTTC. Its translation is CSASGDTGLNEQYF.

The V and J genes are TRBV10-3 and TRBJ2-2, with 8 nucleotides matching TRBD2. The CDR3 consists of 13 residues. CDR1 is ENHRY, CDR2 SYGVKD, per germline. V shed 7 bases and J 3 bases; nucleotides not matched to a gene: 1. The CDR3 region is CAIKREHTGELFF. The CDR3, as DNA: TGTGCCATCAAGCGGGAGCACACCGGGGAGCTGTTTTTT.